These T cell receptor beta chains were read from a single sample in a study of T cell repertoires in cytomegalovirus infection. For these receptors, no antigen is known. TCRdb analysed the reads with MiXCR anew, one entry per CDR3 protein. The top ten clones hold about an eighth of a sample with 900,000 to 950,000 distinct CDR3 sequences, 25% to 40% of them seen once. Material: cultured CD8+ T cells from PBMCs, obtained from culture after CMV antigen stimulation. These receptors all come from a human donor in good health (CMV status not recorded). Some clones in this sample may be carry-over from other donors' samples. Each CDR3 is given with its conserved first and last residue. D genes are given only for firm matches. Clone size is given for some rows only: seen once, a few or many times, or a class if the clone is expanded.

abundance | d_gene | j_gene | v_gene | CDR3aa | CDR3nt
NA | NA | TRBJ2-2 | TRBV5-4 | CASSLVTGATGELFF | TGTGCCAGCAGCTTGGTGACAGGCGCGACCGGGGAGCTGTTTTTT
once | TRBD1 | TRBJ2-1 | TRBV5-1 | CASSWPRDRGNEQFF | TGCGCCAGCAGCTGGCCCCGGGACAGGGGCAATGAGCAGTTCTTC
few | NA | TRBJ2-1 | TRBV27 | CASSLRGWGNEQFF | TGTGCCAGCAGTTTAAGGGGGTGGGGGAATGAGCAGTTCTTC
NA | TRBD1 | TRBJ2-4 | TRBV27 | CASRGTGLSLAKNIQYF | TGTGCCAGCAGAGGGACAGGGCTCTCCCTAGCCAAAAACATTCAGTACTTC
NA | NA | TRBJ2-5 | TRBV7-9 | CASSSPERETQYF | TGTGCCAGCAGCTCCCCGGAAAGGGAGACCCAGTACTTC
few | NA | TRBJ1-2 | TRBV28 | CASSTQRGGILNYGYTF | TGTGCCAGCAGCACCCAGAGGGGGGGTATATTAAACTATGGCTACACCTTC
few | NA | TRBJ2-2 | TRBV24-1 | CATLEGDTGELFF | TGTGCCACGCTGGAGGGGGACACCGGGGAGCTGTTTTTT
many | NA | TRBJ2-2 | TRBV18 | CASSLVVNTGELFF | TGTGCCAGCTCACTCGTTGTGAACACCGGGGAGCTGTTTTTT
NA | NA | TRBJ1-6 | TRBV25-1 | CASSAGRFNSPLHF | TGTGCCAGCAGTGCGGGGCGATTTAATTCACCCCTCCACTTT
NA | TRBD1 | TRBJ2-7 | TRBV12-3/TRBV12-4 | CASSLVPRQGDYEQYF | TGTGCCAGCAGTTTAGTCCCCCGGCAGGGGGACTACGAGCAGTACTTC
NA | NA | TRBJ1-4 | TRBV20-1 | CSARGYDGKLFF | TGCAGTGCTAGAGGTTACGATGGAAAACTGTTTTTT
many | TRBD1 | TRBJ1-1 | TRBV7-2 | CASSLPGQANTEAFF | TGTGCCAGCAGCTTGCCGGGACAGGCCAACACTGAAGCTTTCTTT
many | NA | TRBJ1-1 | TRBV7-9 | CASSPWTEAFF | TGTGCCAGCAGCCCATGGACTGAAGCTTTCTTT
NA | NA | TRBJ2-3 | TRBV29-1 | CSVDSGLDYDTQYF | TGCAGCGTTGATTCTGGCCTTGACTACGATACGCAGTATTTT
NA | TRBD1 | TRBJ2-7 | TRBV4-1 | CASSQDLARTGWTYEQYF | TGCGCCAGCAGCCAAGATTTGGCGCGGACAGGGTGGACCTACGAGCAGTACTTC
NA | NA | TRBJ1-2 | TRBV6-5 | CASSYGRTNYGYTF | TGTGCCAGCAGTTACGGCAGAACTAACTATGGCTACACCTTC
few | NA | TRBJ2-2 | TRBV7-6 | CASSPPETERGELFF | TGTGCCAGCAGCCCCCCAGAGACGGAGAGAGGGGAGCTGTTTTTT
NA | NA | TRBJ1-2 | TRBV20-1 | CSARELGENYGYTF | TGCAGTGCTAGAGAGTTAGGGGAAAACTATGGCTACACCTTC
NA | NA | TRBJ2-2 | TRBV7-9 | CASVSGELFF | TGTGCCAGCGTTTCCGGGGAGCTGTTTTTT
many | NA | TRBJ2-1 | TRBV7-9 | CASTPPGANEQFF | TGTGCCAGCACACCCCCGGGGGCAAATGAGCAGTTCTTC
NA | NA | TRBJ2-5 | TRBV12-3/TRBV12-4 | CASSILAGIQETQYF | TGTGCCAGCAGTATCCTTGCAGGGATCCAAGAGACCCAGTACTTC
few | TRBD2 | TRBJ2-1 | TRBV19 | CASLPSGGADYEQFF | TGTGCCAGCCTGCCTTCGGGGGGGGCCGATTATGAGCAGTTCTTC
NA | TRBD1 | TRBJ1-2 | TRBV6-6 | CASSPFRTGNYGYTF | TGTGCCAGCAGTCCTTTTAGGACAGGGAACTATGGCTACACCTTC
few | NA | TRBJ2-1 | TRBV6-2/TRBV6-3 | CASSYSFREQFF | TGTGCCAGCAGTTATTCCTTTCGGGAGCAGTTCTTC
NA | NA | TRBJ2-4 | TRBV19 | CASSILRGGKNIQYF | TGTGCCAGTAGTATTTTAAGGGGAGGCAAAAACATTCAGTACTTC
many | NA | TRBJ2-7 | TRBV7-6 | CASSLRTGPTHEQYF | TGTGCCAGCAGCCTCCGGACGGGTCCCACCCACGAGCAGTACTTC
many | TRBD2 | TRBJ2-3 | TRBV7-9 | CASRRPGLAGGLTTDTQYF | TGTGCCAGCAGAAGACCGGGACTAGCGGGGGGCCTAACCACAGATACGCAGTATTTT
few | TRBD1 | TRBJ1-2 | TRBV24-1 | CATSATRDRGEGNYGYTF | TGTGCCACCAGTGCCACCCGGGACAGGGGAGAGGGTAACTATGGCTACACCTTC
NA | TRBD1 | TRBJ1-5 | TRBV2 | CASSRTGELGQPQHF | TGTGCCAGCAGCCGGACAGGGGAGCTGGGTCAGCCCCAGCATTTT
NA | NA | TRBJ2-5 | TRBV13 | CASSTTSRGQETQYF | TGTGCCAGCAGCACAACTAGCAGGGGCCAAGAGACCCAGTACTTC
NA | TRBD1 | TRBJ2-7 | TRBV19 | CASSIAAGQGPYEQYF | TGTGCCAGTAGTATAGCCGCGGGACAGGGCCCCTACGAGCAGTACTTC
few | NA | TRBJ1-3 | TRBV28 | CASSTTVNPGNTIYF | TGTGCCAGCAGCACTACAGTAAACCCTGGAAACACCATATATTTT
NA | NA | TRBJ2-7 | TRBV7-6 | CASSLESGIPYEQYF | TGTGCCAGCAGCTTAGAATCCGGGATACCCTACGAGCAGTACTTC
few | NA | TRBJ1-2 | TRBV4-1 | CASSQEFGRGANYGYTF | TGCGCCAGCAGCCAAGAATTCGGCCGCGGGGCTAACTATGGCTACACCTTC
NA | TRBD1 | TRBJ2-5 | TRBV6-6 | CASSPLTGGDETQYF | TGTGCCAGCAGTCCCCTGACAGGGGGAGATGAGACCCAGTACTTC
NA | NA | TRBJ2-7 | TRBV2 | CASTGGFEQYF | TGTGCCAGCACCGGCGGGTTCGAGCAGTACTTC
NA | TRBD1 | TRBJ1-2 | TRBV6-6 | CASIEDRGHGYTF | TGTGCCAGCATCGAGGACAGGGGGCATGGCTACACCTTC
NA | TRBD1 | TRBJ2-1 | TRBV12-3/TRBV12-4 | CASSNRDRGINEQFF | TGTGCCAGCAGCAACCGGGACAGGGGAATCAATGAGCAGTTCTTC
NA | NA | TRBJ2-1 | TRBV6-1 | CASSELANEQFF | TGTGCCAGCAGTGAACTGGCCAATGAGCAGTTCTTC
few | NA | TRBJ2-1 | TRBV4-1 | CASSQEPSQSSYNEQFF | TGCGCCAGCAGCCAAGAACCGTCGCAAAGCTCCTACAATGAGCAGTTCTTC
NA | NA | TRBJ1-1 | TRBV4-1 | CASSQSRGVSEAFF | TGCGCCAGCAGCCAATCCCGGGGGGTTAGTGAAGCTTTCTTT
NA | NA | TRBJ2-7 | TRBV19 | CASSISPYEQYF | TGTGCCAGTAGTATATCCCCGTACGAGCAGTACTTC
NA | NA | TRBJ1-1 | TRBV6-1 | CASSPEVGSPEAFF | TGTGCCAGCAGTCCGGAGGTGGGGAGCCCTGAAGCTTTCTTT
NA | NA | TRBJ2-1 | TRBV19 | CASMRVSENEQFF | TGTGCCAGTATGAGGGTTTCCGAGAATGAGCAGTTCTTC
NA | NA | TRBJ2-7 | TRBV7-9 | CASSLQGPEQYF | TGTGCCAGCAGCTTACAGGGTCCCGAGCAGTACTTC
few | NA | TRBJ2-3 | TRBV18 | CASSLPGEDTQYF | TGTGCCAGCTCTCTACCAGGGGAGGATACGCAGTATTTT
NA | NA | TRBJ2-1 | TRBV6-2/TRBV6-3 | CASSYGGLWNEQFF | TGTGCCAGCAGTTATGGGGGCCTTTGGAATGAGCAGTTCTTC
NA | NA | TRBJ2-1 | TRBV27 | CASSPPRDGSYNEQFF | TGTGCCAGCAGTCCACCCCGGGACGGTTCCTACAATGAGCAGTTCTTC
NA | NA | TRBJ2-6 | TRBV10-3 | CAISEDVPASGANVLTF | TGTGCCATCAGTGAGGATGTCCCTGCCTCTGGGGCCAACGTCCTGACTTTC
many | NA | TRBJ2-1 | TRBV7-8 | CASSPRAFNEQFF | TGTGCCAGCAGCCCGAGGGCCTTCAATGAGCAGTTCTTC
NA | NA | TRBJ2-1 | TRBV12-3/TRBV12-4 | CASSFAAYNEQFF | TGTGCCAGCAGTTTTGCCGCCTACAATGAGCAGTTCTTC
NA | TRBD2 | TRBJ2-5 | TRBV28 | CASSFGLAERGGETQYF | TGTGCCAGCAGTTTTGGGCTAGCGGAACGAGGTGGAGAGACCCAGTACTTC
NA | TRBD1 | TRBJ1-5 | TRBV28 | CASGPHFGQGDQPQHF | TGTGCCAGCGGGCCCCACTTCGGACAGGGTGATCAGCCCCAGCATTTT
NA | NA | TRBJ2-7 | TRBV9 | CASSRGLPYEQYF | TGTGCCAGCAGCCGGGGCCTCCCCTACGAGCAGTACTTC
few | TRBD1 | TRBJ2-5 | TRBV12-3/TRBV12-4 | CASSLTGGWETQYF | TGTGCCAGCAGTTTGACAGGGGGCTGGGAGACCCAGTACTTC
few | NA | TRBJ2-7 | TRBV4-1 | CASSQGPQGNFDEQYF | TGCGCCAGCAGCCAAGGGCCACAGGGCAATTTCGACGAGCAGTACTTC
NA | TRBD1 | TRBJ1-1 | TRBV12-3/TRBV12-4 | CASSQFLRDRDTEAFF | TGTGCCAGCAGTCAATTCCTCCGGGACAGGGACACTGAAGCTTTCTTT
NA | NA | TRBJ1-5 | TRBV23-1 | CASSGRLQGFSNQPQHF | TGCGCCAGCAGTGGTAGACTACAGGGTTTTAGCAATCAGCCCCAGCATTTT
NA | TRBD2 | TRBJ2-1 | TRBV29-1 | CSVEGWASGVYNEQFF | TGCAGCGTTGAAGGCTGGGCTAGCGGGGTCTACAATGAGCAGTTCTTC